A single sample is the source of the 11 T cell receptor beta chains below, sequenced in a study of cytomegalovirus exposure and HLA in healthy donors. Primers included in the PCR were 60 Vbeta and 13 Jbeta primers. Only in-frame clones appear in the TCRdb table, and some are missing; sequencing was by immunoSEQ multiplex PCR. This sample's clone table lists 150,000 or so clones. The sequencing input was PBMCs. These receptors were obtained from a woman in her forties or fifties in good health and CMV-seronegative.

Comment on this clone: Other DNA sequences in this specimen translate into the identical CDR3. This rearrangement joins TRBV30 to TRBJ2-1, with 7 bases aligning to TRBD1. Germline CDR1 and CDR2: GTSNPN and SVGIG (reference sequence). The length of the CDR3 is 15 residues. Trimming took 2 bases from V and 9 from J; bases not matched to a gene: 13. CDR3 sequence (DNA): TGTGCCTGGAGTCCTACCGACATAAGGGGGCCTGAGCAGTTCTTC. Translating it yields CAWSPTDIRGPEQFF.

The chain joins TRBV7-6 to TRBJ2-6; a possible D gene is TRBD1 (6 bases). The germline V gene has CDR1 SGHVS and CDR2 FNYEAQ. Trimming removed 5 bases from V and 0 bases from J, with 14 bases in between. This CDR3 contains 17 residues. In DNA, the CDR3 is TGTGCCAGCAGCCAGAGGCAGGACAGCTCTGGGGCCAACGTCCTGACTTTC. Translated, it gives CASSQRQDSSGANVLTF. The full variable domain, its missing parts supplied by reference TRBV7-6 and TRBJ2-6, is GAGVSQSPRYKVTKRGQDVALRCDPISGHVSLYWYRQALGQGPEFLTYFNYEAQQDKSGLPNDRFSAERPEGSISTLTIQRTEQRDSAMYRCASSQRQDSSGANVLTFGAGSRLTVL.

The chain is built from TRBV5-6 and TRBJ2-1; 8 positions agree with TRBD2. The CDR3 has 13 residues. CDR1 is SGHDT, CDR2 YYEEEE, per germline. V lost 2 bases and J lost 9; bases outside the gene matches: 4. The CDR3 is CASSFGGAGEQFF. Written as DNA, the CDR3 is TGTGCCAGCAGCTTCGGGGGGGCCGGTGAGCAGTTCTTC.

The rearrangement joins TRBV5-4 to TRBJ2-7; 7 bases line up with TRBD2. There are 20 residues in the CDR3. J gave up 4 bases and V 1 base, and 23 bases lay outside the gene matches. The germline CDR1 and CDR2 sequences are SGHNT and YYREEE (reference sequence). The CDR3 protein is CASSLFGDPRIRGDRYEQYF. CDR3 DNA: TGTGCCAGCAGCTTGTTTGGGGATCCTCGGATCCGGGGGGACCGATACGAGCAGTACTTC.

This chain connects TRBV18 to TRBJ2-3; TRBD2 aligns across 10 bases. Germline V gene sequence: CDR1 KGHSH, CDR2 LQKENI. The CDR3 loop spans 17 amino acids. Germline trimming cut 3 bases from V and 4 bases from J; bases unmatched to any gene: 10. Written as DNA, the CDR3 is TGTGCCAGCTCACCGCTCTCTAGCGGGAGTAGCGCAGATACGCAGTATTTT. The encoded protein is CASSPLSSGSSADTQYF.

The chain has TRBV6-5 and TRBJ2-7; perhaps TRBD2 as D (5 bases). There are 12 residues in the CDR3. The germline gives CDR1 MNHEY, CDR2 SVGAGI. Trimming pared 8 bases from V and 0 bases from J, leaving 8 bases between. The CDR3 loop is CASGRASYEQYF. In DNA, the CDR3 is TGTGCCAGCGGGCGGGCCTCCTACGAGCAGTACTTC.

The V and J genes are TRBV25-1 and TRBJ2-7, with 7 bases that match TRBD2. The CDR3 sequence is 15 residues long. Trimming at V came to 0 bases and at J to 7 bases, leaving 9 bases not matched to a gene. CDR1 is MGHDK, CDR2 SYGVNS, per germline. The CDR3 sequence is CASSEYIGSGGEQYF. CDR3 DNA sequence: TGTGCCAGCAGTGAATATATAGGCTCCGGGGGGGAGCAGTACTTC.

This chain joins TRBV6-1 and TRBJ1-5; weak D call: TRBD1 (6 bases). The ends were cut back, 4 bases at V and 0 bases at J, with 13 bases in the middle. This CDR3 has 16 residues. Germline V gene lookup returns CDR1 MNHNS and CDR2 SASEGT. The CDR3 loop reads CASSAGQTYSNQPQHF. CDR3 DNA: TGTGCCAGCAGTGCGGGACAAACCTATAGCAATCAGCCCCAGCATTTT.

The CDR3 DNA reads as TGTGCCAGCAGTGAAGCACAGGGGGAGGAAAAACTGTTTTTT. Translation: CASSEAQGEEKLFF. The chain uses TRBV2 and TRBJ1-4, with 8 positions matching TRBD1. The germline gives CDR1 SNHLY, CDR2 FYNNEI. CDR3 length: 14 residues. The V segment lost 0 bases and the J segment 8 bases; nucleotides outside the gene matches: 2. The complete variable domain, with remaining parts taken from reference TRBV2 and TRBJ1-4, reads EPEVTQTPSHQVTQMGQEVILRCVPISNHLYFYWYRQILGQKVEFLVSFYNNEISEKSEIFDDQFSVERPDGSNFTLKIRSTKLEDSAMYFCASSEAQGEEKLFFGSGTQLSVL.

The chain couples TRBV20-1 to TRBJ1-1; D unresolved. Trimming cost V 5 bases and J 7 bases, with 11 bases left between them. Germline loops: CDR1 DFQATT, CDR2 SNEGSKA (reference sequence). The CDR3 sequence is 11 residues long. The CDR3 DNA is TGCAGTGCTCAGGCCCGACGTGAAGCTTTCTTT. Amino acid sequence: CSAQARREAFF.

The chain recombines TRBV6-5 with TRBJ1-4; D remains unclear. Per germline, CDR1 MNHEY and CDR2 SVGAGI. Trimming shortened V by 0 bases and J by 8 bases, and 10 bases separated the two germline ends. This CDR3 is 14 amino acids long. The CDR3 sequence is CASSYSGRGEKLFF. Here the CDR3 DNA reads TGTGCCAGCAGTTACTCTGGCAGAGGGGAAAAACTGTTTTTT.